This T cell receptor beta chain was captured by sequencing in a study of vaccination effects on CD4 cells after COVID-19. Overall study context: A density of about 2.2 million PBMC per well was used; these cells were cultured with around 10 IU/ml IL-2 and roughly 9.5 ug/ml peptides.

Investigators separated out CD4+ T cells once 9 to 11 days of culture had passed. Germline values: CDR1 SEHNR, CDR2 FQNEAQ (reference sequence). The CDR3 length is 11 residues. V lost 2 bases and J 7 bases, leaving 5 bases between the germline ends. Here immunoSEQ multiplex PCR was the method, and the copy in TCRdb shows in-frame clones only, minus some. The data show 50,000 to 75,000 clones, with about 72% seen just once and roughly 25% held by the top ten. Worth noting for this clone: Its antigen remains unknown.

The origin of this receptor is a human donor who had a prior SARS-CoV-2 infection. The chain has TRBV7-9 and TRBJ2-5; D is ambiguous. Sequencing used CD4+ T cells from PBMCs cultured without peptide, obtained before COVID-19 vaccination. The CDR3 spells CASSLSGTQYF. The CDR3 nucleotides are TGTGCCAGCAGCTTATCCGGGACCCAGTACTTC.